This T cell receptor beta chain came from a study of T-cell reconstitution after alpha-beta-depleted transplantation in children. Broader study findings: The high TCRbeta diversity at day 60 in some patients came from surviving recipient T cells and thymic progenitors.

For TCRbeta, the library was prepared with unique molecular identifiers. TCRdb fed the PCR reads into MiXCR, producing one record per CDR3 protein. The sample carries 65,000 to 85,000 distinct CDR3 sequences, about a tenth recorded once. This clonotype has ten or more counts. What it binds is unknown. The V gene lost 2 bases and the J gene lost 0 bases, with 10 bases spanning the gap. Germline loops: CDR1 MNHEY, CDR2 SVGAGI. CDR3 length: 15 amino acids. The material sequenced was PBMCs, taken before TCRalphabeta/CD19-depleted stem cell transplant. The TCR was taken from a boy younger than 18 with acute myeloid leukemia, due to receive a stem cell transplant. The chain combines TRBV6-5 with TRBJ1-2, with D possibly being TRBD1 (5 bases). The DNA for the CDR3 is TGTGCCAGCAGTTACGCTGGGACGGCTAACTATGGCTACACCTTC. This translates into CASSYAGTANYGYTF.